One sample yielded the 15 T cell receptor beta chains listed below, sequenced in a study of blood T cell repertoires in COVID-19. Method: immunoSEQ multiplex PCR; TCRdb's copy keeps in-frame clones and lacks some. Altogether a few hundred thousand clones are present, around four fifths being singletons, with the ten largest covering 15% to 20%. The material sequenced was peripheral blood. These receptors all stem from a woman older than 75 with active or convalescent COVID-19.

The CDR3 region is CASSGAGTSVYNEQFF. In nucleotides, the CDR3 is TGTGCCAGCAGCGGGGCGGGGACTAGCGTTTACAATGAGCAGTTCTTC. This sequence joins TRBV7-3 and TRBJ2-1; 10 nucleotides line up with TRBD2. V was pared by 5 bases and J by 4 bases, with 8 bases of the junction left unmatched. The CDR3 is 16 residues long. The germline CDR1 and CDR2 sequences are SGHTA and FQGTGA.

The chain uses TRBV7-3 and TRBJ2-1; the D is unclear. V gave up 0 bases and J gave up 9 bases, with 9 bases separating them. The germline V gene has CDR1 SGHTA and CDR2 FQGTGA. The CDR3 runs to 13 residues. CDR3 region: CASSLTISGEQFF. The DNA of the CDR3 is TGTGCCAGCAGCTTAACGATATCGGGTGAGCAGTTCTTC. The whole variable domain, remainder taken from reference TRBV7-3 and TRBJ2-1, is GAGVSQTPSNKVTEKGKYVELRCDPISGHTALYWYRQSLGQGPEFLIYFQGTGAADDSGLPNDRFFAVRPEGSVSTLKIQRTERGDSAVYLCASSLTISGEQFFGPGTRLTVL.

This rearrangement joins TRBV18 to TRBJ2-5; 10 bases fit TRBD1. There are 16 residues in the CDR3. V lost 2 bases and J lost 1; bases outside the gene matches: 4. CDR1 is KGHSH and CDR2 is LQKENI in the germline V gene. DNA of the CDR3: TGTGCCAGCTCACCAGTGACAGGGGGCCCCCAAGAGACCCAGTACTTC. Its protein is CASSPVTGGPQETQYF. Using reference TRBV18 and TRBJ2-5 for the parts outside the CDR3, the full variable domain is NAGVMQNPRHLVRRRGQEARLRCSPMKGHSHVYWYRQLPEEGLKFMVYLQKENIIDESGMPKERFSAEFPKEGPSILRIQQVVRGDSAAYFCASSPVTGGPQETQYFGPGTRLLVL.

The CDR3 loop is CASSALAGGPVDTQYF. Written as DNA, the CDR3 is TGTGCCAGTAGTGCCTTGGCGGGGGGGCCGGTAGATACGCAGTATTTT. J is TRBJ2-3 and V is TRBV19, with 9 nucleotides matching TRBD2. The CDR3 is 16 amino acids. V gave up 5 bases and J gave up 5 bases; unmatched junction bases: 11. Germline loops: CDR1 LNHDA, CDR2 SQIVND (reference sequence).

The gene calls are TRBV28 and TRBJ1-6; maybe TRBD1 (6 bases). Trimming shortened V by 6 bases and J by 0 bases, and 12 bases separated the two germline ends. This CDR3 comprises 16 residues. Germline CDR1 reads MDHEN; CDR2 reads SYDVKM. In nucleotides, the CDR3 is TGTGCCAGCAGACTAACGGACAGCTCCTATAATTCACCCCTCCACTTT. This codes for CASRLTDSSYNSPLHF.

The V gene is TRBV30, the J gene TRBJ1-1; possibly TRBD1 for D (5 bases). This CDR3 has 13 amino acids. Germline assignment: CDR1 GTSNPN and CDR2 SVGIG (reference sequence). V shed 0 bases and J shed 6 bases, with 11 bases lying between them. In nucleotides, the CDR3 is TGTGCCTGGAGTGTACGCGGGGCGGCTGAAGCTTTCTTT. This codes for CAWSVRGAAEAFF.

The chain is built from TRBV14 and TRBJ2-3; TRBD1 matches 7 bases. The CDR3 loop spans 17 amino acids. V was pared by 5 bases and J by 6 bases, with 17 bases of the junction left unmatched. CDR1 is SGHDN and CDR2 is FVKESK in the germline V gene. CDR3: CASSTRQGPWFFDTQYF. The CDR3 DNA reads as TGTGCCAGCAGCACCCGACAGGGCCCATGGTTCTTTGATACGCAGTATTTT.

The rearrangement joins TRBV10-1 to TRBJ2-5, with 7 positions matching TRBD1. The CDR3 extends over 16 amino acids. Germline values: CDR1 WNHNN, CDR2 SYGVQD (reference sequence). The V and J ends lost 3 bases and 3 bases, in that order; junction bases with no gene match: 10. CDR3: CASSEGTEGRKETQYF. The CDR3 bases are TGCGCCAGCAGTGAAGGGACAGAGGGGAGAAAAGAGACCCAGTACTTC.

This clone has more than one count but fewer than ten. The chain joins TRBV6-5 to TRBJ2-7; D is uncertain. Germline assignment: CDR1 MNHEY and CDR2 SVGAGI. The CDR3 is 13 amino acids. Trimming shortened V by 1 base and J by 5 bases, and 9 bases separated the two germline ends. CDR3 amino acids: CASSYWQSHEQYF. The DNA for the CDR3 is TGTGCCAGCAGTTACTGGCAATCTCACGAGCAGTACTTC.

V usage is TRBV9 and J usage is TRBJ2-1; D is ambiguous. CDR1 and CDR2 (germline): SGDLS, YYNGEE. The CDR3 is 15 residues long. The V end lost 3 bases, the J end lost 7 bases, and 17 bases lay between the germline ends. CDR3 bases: TGTGCCAGCAGCGCTCTATCCGGGTCTGGGAATGAGCAGTTCTTC. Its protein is CASSALSGSGNEQFF. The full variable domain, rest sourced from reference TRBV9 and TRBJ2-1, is DSGVTQTPKHLITATGQRVTLRCSPRSGDLSVYWYQQSLDQGLQFLIQYYNGEERAKGNILERFSAQQFPDLHSELNLSSLELGDSALYFCASSALSGSGNEQFFGPGTRLTVL.

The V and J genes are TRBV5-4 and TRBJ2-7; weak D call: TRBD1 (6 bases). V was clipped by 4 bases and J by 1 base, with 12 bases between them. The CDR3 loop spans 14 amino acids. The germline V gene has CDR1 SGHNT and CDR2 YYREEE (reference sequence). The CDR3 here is CASSAKQGSYEQYF. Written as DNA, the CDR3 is TGTGCCAGCAGCGCAAAACAGGGATCCTACGAGCAGTACTTC.

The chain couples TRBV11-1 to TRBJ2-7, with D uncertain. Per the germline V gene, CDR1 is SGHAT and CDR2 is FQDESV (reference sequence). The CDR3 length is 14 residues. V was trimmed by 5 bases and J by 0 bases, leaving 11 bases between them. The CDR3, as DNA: TGTGCCAGCAGCCTCCGACTCAGCTCCTACGAGCAGTACTTC. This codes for CASSLRLSSYEQYF.

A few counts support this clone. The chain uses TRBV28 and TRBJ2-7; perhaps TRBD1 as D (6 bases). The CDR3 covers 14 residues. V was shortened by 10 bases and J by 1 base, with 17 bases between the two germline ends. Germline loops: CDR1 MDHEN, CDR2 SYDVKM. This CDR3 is CATVVTRGSYEQYF. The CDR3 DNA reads TGTGCCACCGTTGTTACAAGGGGGTCCTACGAGCAGTACTTC. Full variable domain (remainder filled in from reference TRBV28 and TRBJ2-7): DVKVTQSSRYLVKRTGEKVFLECVQDMDHENMFWYRQDPGLGLRLIYFSYDVKMKEKGDIPEGYSVSREKKERFSLILESASTNQTSMYLCATVVTRGSYEQYFGPGTRLTVT.

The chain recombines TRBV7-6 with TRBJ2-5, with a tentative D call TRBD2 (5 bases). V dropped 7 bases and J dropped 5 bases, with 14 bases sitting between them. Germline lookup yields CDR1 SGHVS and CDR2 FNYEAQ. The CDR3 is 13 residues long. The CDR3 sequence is CASKLGAAETQYF. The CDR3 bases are TGTGCCAGCAAACTAGGAGCAGCGGAGACCCAGTACTTC.

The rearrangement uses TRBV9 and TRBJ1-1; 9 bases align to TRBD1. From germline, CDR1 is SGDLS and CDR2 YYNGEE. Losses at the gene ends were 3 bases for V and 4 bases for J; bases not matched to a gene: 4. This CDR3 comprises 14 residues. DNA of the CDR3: TGTGCCAGCAGCGGCCGGGACAGGGCCACTGAAGCTTTCTTT. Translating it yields CASSGRDRATEAFF.